These 28 T cell receptor beta chains share one sample of origin, sequenced in a study of blood T cell repertoires in COVID-19. This table comes from immunoSEQ multiplex PCR, and its TCRdb copy is limited to in-frame clones, with some not included. The sample holds 40,000 to 55,000 clones, about 89% seen once. Sequenced input: peripheral blood. These receptors all stem from a human donor in a cohort sampled during active COVID-19.

The chain combines TRBV7-8 with TRBJ2-7, with D possibly matching TRBD2 (6 bases). Germline loops: CDR1 SGHVS, CDR2 FQNEAQ. Deletions cut 4 bases from V and 6 bases from J, with 22 bases between. The CDR3 runs 16 residues. CDR3 protein: CASSSTEVRGLGEQYV. The CDR3 DNA reads TGTGCCAGCAGCTCGACCGAGGTTAGGGGACTTGGCGAGCAGTACGTC.

Written as DNA, the CDR3 is TGTGCCAGCAGCCAGGGGTCCTATAATTCACCCCTCCACTTT. Protein sequence: CASSQGSYNSPLHF. The V call is TRBV7-9, the J call TRBJ1-6, with a weak D call TRBD1 (6 bases). Germline V gene lookup returns CDR1 SEHNR and CDR2 FQNEAQ (reference sequence). V lost 5 bases to trimming and J lost 1 base, with 6 bases between them. This CDR3 spans 14 amino acids. The full variable domain, its missing parts supplied by reference TRBV7-9 and TRBJ1-6, is DTGVSQNPRHKITKRGQNVTFRCDPISEHNRLYWYRQTLGQGPEFLTYFQNEAQLEKSRLLSDRFSAERPKGSFSTLEIQRTEQGDSAMYLCASSQGSYNSPLHFGNGTRLTVT.

The chain links TRBV6-2 or TRBV6-3 to TRBJ2-1; TRBD1 agrees at 10 bases. The length of the CDR3 is 17 residues. Germline loops: CDR1 MNHEY, CDR2 SVGEGT. J lost 5 bases, V lost 0 bases, and 7 bases had no gene match. The CDR3 loop is CASSYSDRTGGHNEQFF. The CDR3 bases are TGTGCCAGCAGTTACTCGGATCGGACAGGGGGTCACAATGAGCAGTTCTTC.

The V and J genes are TRBV5-3 and TRBJ2-7; 7 positions match TRBD2. TRBV5-3 belongs to the ORF category, with a function that is uncertain. The V and J ends lost 0 bases and 6 bases, in that order; junction bases with no gene match: 6. The CDR3 runs 14 residues. The CDR3 DNA follows: TGTGCCAGAAGCTTGGCCGGGGGGTCTCCCGAGCAGTACGTC. This sequence encodes CARSLAGGSPEQYV.

This clone was found once. The V call is TRBV5-1, the J call TRBJ2-5, with 10 positions matching TRBD1. Germline CDR1 SGHRS, CDR2 YFSETQ. CDR3 length equals 16 residues. V lost 4 bases to trimming and J lost 5 bases; unmatched junction nucleotides: 11. The DNA of the CDR3 is TGCGCCAGCAGCCTCTATGGGGACAGGGGCCTGGAGACCCAGTACTTC. It translates to CASSLYGDRGLETQYF.

CDR3 DNA: TGTGCCAGCAGACTTTCTAGCGGAGTCTACAATGAGCAGTTCTTC. This translates into CASRLSSGVYNEQFF. This chain links TRBV2 with TRBJ2-1, with 7 bases matching TRBD2. The germline CDR1 and CDR2 sequences are SNHLY and FYNNEI. The trim removed 6 bases at V and 3 bases at J, leaving 8 bases unmatched. The CDR3 runs to 15 residues.

V usage is TRBV2 and J usage is TRBJ2-3; 9 positions agree with TRBD2. CDR3 length equals 15 residues. V gave up 2 bases and J gave up 5 bases; unmatched junction bases: 5. CDR1 is SNHLY, CDR2 FYNNEI, per germline. CDR3 in amino acids: CASSEKRRGGDTQYF. The CDR3 nucleotides read TGTGCCAGCAGTGAAAAGAGGCGGGGGGGAGATACGCAGTATTTT.

The chain is built from TRBV6-1 and TRBJ2-3; 10 bases are shared with TRBD2. Germline V gives CDR1 MNHNS, CDR2 SASEGT. The ends lost 3 bases at V and 3 bases at J; junction bases unmatched: 6. The CDR3 length is 16 residues. The CDR3 spells CASSDPGTSETDTQYF. In DNA form, the CDR3 reads TGTGCCAGCAGTGACCCCGGGACTAGCGAGACAGATACGCAGTATTTT.

The chain joins TRBV30 to TRBJ2-1, with 11 positions matching TRBD2. This CDR3 is built from 17 residues. V was clipped by 3 bases and J by 7 bases; unmatched bases: 14. Germline CDR1 and CDR2: GTSNPN and SVGIG (reference sequence). DNA of the CDR3: TGTGCCTGGAGCGTTCGTCTAGGGCCTAGCGGGGGGAATGAGCAGTTCTTC. Translated: CAWSVRLGPSGGNEQFF.

Here the CDR3 reads CASSLNSITGELFF. CDR3 bases: TGTGCCAGCAGCTTAAACAGTATCACCGGGGAGCTGTTTTTT. The chain couples TRBV11-3 to TRBJ2-2; D unresolved. Germline CDR1 is SGHNT and CDR2 is YENEEA. The V end was cut by 2 bases, the J end by 4 bases, with 8 bases between. The CDR3 covers 14 residues.

The J gene is TRBJ2-7, the V gene TRBV15; TRBD2 is a possible D gene (6 bases). The germline gives CDR1 LNHNV, CDR2 YYDKDF (reference sequence). This CDR3 has 14 residues. The V end was cut by 5 bases, the J end by 9 bases, with 20 bases between. DNA of the CDR3: TGTGCCACCAGCCGGATGGGACTGAAGGGAATGCAGTACTTC. This translates into CATSRMGLKGMQYF.

The chain has TRBV24-1 and TRBJ2-1, with D tentatively TRBD2 (7 bases). This CDR3 is 16 amino acids long. CDR1 and CDR2 from the germline V gene are KGHDR and SFDVKD. Trimming removed 1 base from V and 4 bases from J, with 13 bases in between. As DNA, the CDR3 is TGTGCCACCAGTGATTTAAAGGGGGGGCGATACAATGAGCAGTTCTTC. Protein sequence: CATSDLKGGRYNEQFF.

V and J are TRBV19 and TRBJ2-2; 11 bases line up with TRBD1. The J segment lost 4 bases and the V segment lost 5 bases, leaving 6 bases of the junction unmatched. This CDR3 contains 16 residues. Germline V lookup: CDR1 LNHDA, CDR2 SQIVND (reference sequence). The DNA for the CDR3 is TGTGCCAGTAGTCGTGGACAGGGGGCTGGCACCGGGGAGCTGTTTTTT. Translation: CASSRGQGAGTGELFF. Looking up the rest from reference TRBV19 and TRBJ2-2 gives the full variable domain: DGGITQSPKYLFRKEGQNVTLSCEQNLNHDAMYWYRQDPGQGLRLIYYSQIVNDFQKGDIAEGYSVSREKKESFPLTVTSAQKNPTAFYLCASSRGQGAGTGELFFGEGSRLTVL.

The chain joins TRBV29-1 to TRBJ2-5, with 10 bases fitting TRBD2. V was clipped by 7 bases and J by 2 bases; unmatched bases: 4. Germline CDR1 and CDR2: SQVTM and ANQGSEA. This CDR3 is built from 13 residues. CDR3 nucleotide sequence: TGCAGCGGTAGCGGGAGGTCGCAAGAGACCCAGTACTTC. It specifies CSGSGRSQETQYF.

The chain couples TRBV7-9 to TRBJ1-1; TRBD1 agrees at 9 bases. This CDR3 is 13 amino acids long. Germline lookup yields CDR1 SEHNR and CDR2 FQNEAQ (reference sequence). Trimming at V came to 1 base and at J to 11 bases, leaving 5 bases not matched to a gene. CDR3 in amino acids: CASSLGQGDGAFF. CDR3 in DNA: TGTGCCAGCAGCTTAGGACAGGGGGATGGGGCTTTCTTT. The whole variable domain, remainder taken from reference TRBV7-9 and TRBJ1-1, is DTGVSQNPRHKITKRGQNVTFRCDPISEHNRLYWYRQTLGQGPEFLTYFQNEAQLEKSRLLSDRFSAERPKGSFSTLEIQRTEQGDSAMYLCASSLGQGDGAFFGQGTRLTVV.

The sample holds one count of this clone. The gene calls are TRBV28 and TRBJ2-3, with TRBD2 matching over 11 bases. Germline CDR1 is MDHEN and CDR2 is SYDVKM. The trim removed 6 bases at V and 1 base at J, leaving 9 bases unmatched. This CDR3 spans 17 amino acids. CDR3 region: CASRRPGTSGRTDTQYF. For the CDR3, the DNA is TGTGCCAGCAGGAGGCCCGGGACTAGCGGACGCACAGATACGCAGTATTTT.

The chain joins TRBV27 to TRBJ2-5; 8 bases fit TRBD2. After removal of 4 bases from V and 3 bases from J, the junction contained 13 bases not matched to a gene. Germline V gene sequence: CDR1 MNHEY, CDR2 SMNVEV (reference sequence). This CDR3 is 17 amino acids long. The CDR3: CASSSVTSAMREETQYF. CDR3 sequence (DNA): TGTGCCAGCAGTTCGGTGACTAGCGCCATGAGGGAAGAGACCCAGTACTTC.

The V gene is TRBV6-1, the J gene TRBJ1-3; D is ambiguous. The ends were cut back, 1 base at V and 0 bases at J, with 13 bases in the middle. Germline CDR1 and CDR2: MNHNS and SASEGT. The CDR3 loop spans 17 amino acids. In DNA, the CDR3 is TGTGCCAGCAGTGAAGATGTCAGGTTCTTCTCTGGAAACACCATATATTTT. Its protein product is CASSEDVRFFSGNTIYF.

V gene TRBV4-2 combines with J gene TRBJ2-4; 11 bases agree with TRBD2. The CDR3 has 21 residues. From germline, CDR1 is LGHNA and CDR2 YNFKEQ. V lost 0 bases and J lost 4; bases outside the gene matches: 17. CDR3 bases: TGTGCCAGCAGCCAAGATCATCCAGGGCGTACTAGCGGGAGTCCAAAAAACATTCAGTACTTC. It specifies CASSQDHPGRTSGSPKNIQYF.

The chain recombines TRBV6-6 with TRBJ2-7; 7 bases fit TRBD1. Germline trimming cut 4 bases from V and 3 bases from J; bases unmatched to any gene: 0. Germline values: CDR1 MNHNY, CDR2 SVGAGI (reference sequence). There are 12 residues in the CDR3. The CDR3 nucleotides are TGTGCCAGCAGTTGGACAGGCTACGAGCAGTACGTC. Amino acid sequence: CASSWTGYEQYV.

The rearrangement uses TRBV25-1 and TRBJ1-2; no clear D. The CDR3 loop spans 13 amino acids. Germline CDR1 and CDR2: MGHDK and SYGVNS. V was clipped by 3 bases and J by 4 bases, with 9 bases between them. The CDR3 loop is CASSDPAGYGYTF. The CDR3, as DNA: TGTGCCAGCAGTGACCCGGCGGGCTATGGCTACACCTTC.

The J gene is TRBJ1-4, the V gene TRBV2; 8 bases map to TRBD1. Per the germline V gene, CDR1 is SNHLY and CDR2 is FYNNEI. V dropped 5 bases and J dropped 7; count of bases not matched to a gene: 9. The CDR3 extends over 15 amino acids. The CDR3 loop is CASSSAGTGGEKLFF. The CDR3 bases are TGTGCCAGCAGTTCAGCCGGGACAGGCGGTGAAAAACTGTTTTTT.

This clone was counted between two and nine times. This rearrangement joins TRBV6-5 to TRBJ1-5; unclear D gene. This CDR3 spans 14 amino acids. CDR1 and CDR2 from the germline V gene are MNHEY and SVGAGI. V was cut by 0 bases and J by 7 bases, with 10 bases left in between. The CDR3, as DNA: TGTGCCAGCAGTTACTCAAGGGCGGGACAGCCCCAGCATTTT. It is translated as CASSYSRAGQPQHF.

V gene TRBV6-6 combines with J gene TRBJ1-5, with 7 bases identical to TRBD1. The germline V gene has CDR1 MNHNY and CDR2 SVGAGI (reference sequence). This CDR3 contains 15 residues. V lost 5 bases, J lost 5 bases, and 9 bases stayed unmatched. This CDR3 is CASSPERGLDQPQHF. The DNA for the CDR3 is TGTGCCAGCAGTCCCGAAAGGGGGCTGGATCAGCCCCAGCATTTT.

In its sample, this clone was seen once. This chain connects TRBV7-3 to TRBJ2-1; 8 bases match TRBD2. The CDR3 runs 16 residues. CDR1 and CDR2 from the germline V gene are SGHTA and FQGTGA. V gave up 1 base and J gave up 7 bases; unmatched junction bases: 9. CDR3 nucleotide sequence: TGTGCCAGCAGCTTAAGCCAAGTCAGCGGGAGAAATGAGCAGTTCTTC. Translated, it gives CASSLSQVSGRNEQFF.

The V call is TRBV15, the J call TRBJ1-1; D not resolved. Looked up from germline, CDR1 is LNHNV and CDR2 is YYDKDF (reference sequence). Deletions cut 0 bases from V and 12 bases from J, with 11 bases between. CDR3 length: 12 residues. The DNA for the CDR3 is TGTGCCACCAGCAGAGATGGCAGGCAGACTTTCTTT. Translated, it gives CATSRDGRQTFF.

The rearrangement uses TRBV5-1 and TRBJ1-1; D unresolved. V was shortened by 0 bases and J by 0 bases, with 6 bases between the two germline ends. The CDR3 loop spans 14 amino acids. The germline V gene has CDR1 SGHRS and CDR2 YFSETQ. CDR3 DNA sequence: TGCGCCAGCAGCTTGGACAGAGTGAACACTGAAGCTTTCTTT. It encodes CASSLDRVNTEAFF.

This chain joins TRBV19 and TRBJ2-3; the D is unclear. Germline V gene sequence: CDR1 LNHDA, CDR2 SQIVND (reference sequence). Between the trimmed V and J ends, which lost 2 bases and 1 base, there was a span of 4 bases. This CDR3 has 13 residues. CDR3 region: CASSIPGTDTQYF. CDR3 DNA: TGTGCCAGTAGTATACCGGGCACAGATACGCAGTATTTT.